This T cell receptor beta chain emerged from a study of blood T cells in healthy people across ages. About this clonotype itself: Its antigen is as yet unknown.

Donor samples were obtained from healthy Caucasian individuals from Russia, aged roughly 6 to 95. CDR3 length: 17 residues. With 5 bases clipped from V and 0 bases from J, the junction kept 7 bases outside the gene matches. Germline loops: CDR1 SGHVS, CDR2 FNYEAQ. Primed by a sample-barcoded 5' primer and a J-beta primer mix, a second PCR proceeded for about 7 to 12 cycles. Tagging of each cDNA molecule was performed by a template-switch adaptor with 12 random nucleotides. TCRdb re-analysed the 5' RACE reads in MiXCR, keeping a single row per CDR3 protein. Among around 1,500,000 distinct CDR3 sequences listed, approximately 28% were seen once. Study outcomes and limitations: Estimated diversity that came from one million T cells was considered an underestimate. Shifts in expanded clonotypes may have been confounded by donor CMV status, which was unknown.

Sequencing was performed on blood. This chain connects TRBV7-6 to TRBJ1-5; 10 positions agree with TRBD1. This receptor was obtained from a woman aged 25 to 39 in good health. CDR3 amino acids: CASSRPGTGDSNQPQHF. The CDR3 DNA is TGTGCCAGCAGCCGACCCGGGACAGGGGATAGCAATCAGCCCCAGCATTTT. The whole variable domain, filled in from reference TRBV7-6 and TRBJ1-5, reads GAGVSQSPRYKVTKRGQDVALRCDPISGHVSLYWYRQALGQGPEFLTYFNYEAQQDKSGLPNDRFSAERPEGSISTLTIQRTEQRDSAMYRCASSRPGTGDSNQPQHFGDGTRLSIL.